Each of the 24 T cell receptor beta chains below was sequenced from the same sample in a study of shared clonotypes between healthy human individuals. Produced via immunoSEQ multiplex PCR; TCRdb's table is partial and in-frame only. This sample carries 2.3 million or so clones, just over 90% of them seen once, and the ten largest clones take 0.39%. The material sequenced was naive CD4+ T cells from PBMCs. Subset indicated: CD45RA+ positively selected. Source of these receptors: a man younger than 35 in good health. Some clones in this sample may be carry-over from other donors' samples.

This sequence joins TRBV30 and TRBJ1-3; no firm D call. Trimming pared 1 base from V and 4 bases from J, leaving 11 bases between. Germline CDR1 and CDR2: GTSNPN and SVGIG (reference sequence). CDR3 length: 14 residues. This CDR3 reads CAWSESGGGNTIYF. CDR3 in DNA: TGTGCCTGGAGTGAATCAGGAGGAGGAAACACCATATATTTT.

Details on this clone: One end of the junction fails to match germline, which may point to a read error. V is TRBV6-1 and J is TRBJ1-2; possible D gene TRBD1, 6 bases. This CDR3 is 14 amino acids long. Germline assignment: CDR1 MNHNS and CDR2 SASEGT. The CDR3 DNA follows: TGTGCCAGCAACCTGGGGGGCCCTACTTATGTCTACACCTTC. It yields the protein CASNLGGPTYVYTF.

The CDR3 protein is CAWRTPNNYGYTF. The CDR3 nucleotides read TGTGCCTGGAGGACGCCTAATAACTATGGCTACACCTTC. The genes are TRBV30 and TRBJ1-2; no clear D. V lost 3 bases and J lost 1, with 9 bases in between. The germline V gene has CDR1 GTSNPN and CDR2 SVGIG (reference sequence). This CDR3 has 13 amino acids.

This chain links TRBV28 with TRBJ2-7; 7 bases are shared with TRBD1. Germline CDR1 and CDR2: MDHEN and SYDVKM. The CDR3 covers 18 residues. Trimming at V came to 3 bases and at J to 2 bases, leaving 16 bases not matched to a gene. DNA for the CDR3: TGTGCCAGCAGTTTCTTTTTGATGACAGGGAAAATGACCTACGAGCAGTACTTC. Its translation: CASSFFLMTGKMTYEQYF.

This chain connects TRBV2 to TRBJ2-5, with a tentative D call TRBD1 (6 bases). CDR1 and CDR2 from the germline V gene are SNHLY and FYNNEI. This CDR3 comprises 14 residues. Trimming left V 9 bases short and J 2 bases short, with 16 bases between. In DNA, the CDR3 is TGTGCCAGTAACCTACAGGGTTTTCAAGAGACCCAGTACTTC. Its translation: CASNLQGFQETQYF.

V gene TRBV29-1 combines with J gene TRBJ2-5, with a weak D call TRBD2 (6 bases). V lost 6 bases and J lost 0, with 14 bases in between. CDR1 and CDR2 (germline): SQVTM, ANQGSEA. CDR3 length: 14 residues. The CDR3 region is CSVPDRLDQETQYF. CDR3 in DNA: TGCAGCGTACCCGACAGACTAGACCAAGAGACCCAGTACTTC.

This rearrangement joins TRBV4-1 to TRBJ2-7; 7 positions match TRBD1. The V and J ends lost 3 bases and 3 bases, in that order; junction bases with no gene match: 29. Germline loops: CDR1 MGHRA, CDR2 YSYEKL. This CDR3 has 22 amino acids. This chain's CDR3 is CASSHFMGAVFTRTGQIYEQYF. The CDR3 bases are TGCGCCAGCAGCCACTTCATGGGAGCTGTGTTTACGCGCACGGGACAGATCTACGAGCAGTACTTC.

This sequence joins TRBV4-2 and TRBJ2-3; no clear D gene. V was shortened by 2 bases and J by 4 bases, with 4 bases between the two germline ends. Per germline, CDR1 LGHNA and CDR2 YNFKEQ. This CDR3 has 12 amino acids. Here the CDR3 DNA reads TGTGCCAGCAGCCAATCCGCAGATACGCAGTATTTT. It translates to CASSQSADTQYF.

This chain joins TRBV11-3 and TRBJ2-2; D ambiguous. This CDR3 region has 12 residues. Germline V CDR1 and CDR2: SGHNT, YENEEA. V lost 5 bases, J lost 6 bases, and 7 bases lay in between. CDR3 protein: CASSPFSGELFF. In DNA form, the CDR3 reads TGTGCCAGCAGCCCTTTTTCCGGGGAGCTGTTTTTT.

The V gene is TRBV6-5, the J gene TRBJ1-1, with D possibly matching TRBD1 (5 bases). This CDR3 has 15 residues. The V and J ends lost 0 bases and 4 bases respectively, with 12 bases between them. Germline-derived CDR1 and CDR2 are MNHEY and SVGAGI. The CDR3 is CASSYSSWGGTEAFF. As DNA, the CDR3 is TGTGCCAGCAGTTACTCGTCGTGGGGGGGCACTGAAGCTTTCTTT.

Worth noting for this clone: The sample contains more than one DNA sequence encoding this CDR3. The chain combines TRBV6-1 with TRBJ1-5; 12 bases align to TRBD1. Germline V gene lookup returns CDR1 MNHNS and CDR2 SASEGT. Trimming at V came to 6 bases and at J to 7 bases, leaving 4 bases not matched to a gene. There are 14 residues in the CDR3. For the CDR3, the DNA is TGTGCCAGCAGGGGGACAGGGGGCGGACAGCCCCAGCATTTT. Its protein is CASRGTGGGQPQHF.

The rearrangement uses TRBV7-9 and TRBJ2-6; D is undetermined. The CDR3 contains 15 residues. Germline loops: CDR1 SEHNR, CDR2 FQNEAQ (reference sequence). V lost 3 bases and J lost 2, with 8 bases in between. The CDR3 DNA reads TGTGCCAGCAGCTTTTACGGTACTGGGGCCAACGTCCTGACTTTC. This encodes CASSFYGTGANVLTF.

The CDR3 loop reads CATSPAGTNYGYTF. CDR3 bases: TGTGCCACCTCCCCGGCCGGTACTAACTATGGCTACACCTTC. The V and J genes are TRBV19 and TRBJ1-2; D gene unclear. The CDR3 length is 14 residues. V lost 10 bases to trimming and J lost 0 bases, with 15 bases between them. CDR1 is LNHDA and CDR2 is SQIVND in the germline V gene (reference sequence).

The rearrangement links TRBV28 to TRBJ1-5, with TRBD1 matching over 7 bases. The trim removed 5 bases at V and 6 bases at J, leaving 7 bases unmatched. Germline V gene lookup returns CDR1 MDHEN and CDR2 SYDVKM. CDR3 length: 14 amino acids. The CDR3 protein is CASSQTGFAQPQHF. CDR3 sequence (DNA): TGTGCCAGCAGTCAGACAGGGTTTGCTCAGCCCCAGCATTTT.

This chain links TRBV10-3 with TRBJ1-5; the D gene is possibly TRBD1 (5 bases). V was pared by 9 bases and J by 5 bases, with 17 bases between. CDR3 length: 14 amino acids. The germline CDR1 and CDR2 sequences are ENHRY and SYGVKD. CDR3 in DNA: TGTGCCATTAGCCGGGAGACAGCATATCAGCCCCAGCATTTT. Its protein is CAISRETAYQPQHF.

The rearrangement links TRBV7-8 to TRBJ2-5; D remains unclear. Trimming cost V 1 base and J 4 bases, with 10 bases left between them. This CDR3 spans 14 amino acids. The germline V gene has CDR1 SGHVS and CDR2 FQNEAQ. The CDR3 sequence is CASSLGTVRETQYF. The DNA of the CDR3 is TGTGCCAGCAGCTTAGGCACCGTCAGAGAGACCCAGTACTTC.

This clone was recorded a few times. The chain joins TRBV4-3 to TRBJ1-5; 8 nucleotides agree with TRBD1. The CDR3 spans 14 residues. CDR1 and CDR2 (germline): LGHNA, YSLEER. After removal of 5 bases from V and 2 bases from J, the junction contained 2 bases not matched to a gene. The CDR3 sequence: CASSSGQGNQPQHF. In DNA form, the CDR3 reads TGCGCCAGCAGCTCGGGACAGGGCAATCAGCCCCAGCATTTT.

The J gene is TRBJ1-2, the V gene TRBV27; possible D gene TRBD1, 6 bases. Germline CDR1 is MNHEY and CDR2 is SMNVEV (reference sequence). The CDR3 is made up of 14 amino acids. V shed 1 base and J shed 4 bases, with 10 bases lying between them. For the CDR3, the DNA is TGTGCCAGCAGTTTATGGGGGGGGGCCTATGGCTACACCTTC. Its protein product is CASSLWGGAYGYTF.

The chain has TRBV2 and TRBJ2-1; 7 positions match TRBD2. The CDR3 contains 15 residues. With V trimmed by 4 bases and J by 4 bases, 7 bases remained unmatched. Germline CDR1 SNHLY, CDR2 FYNNEI. In DNA form, the CDR3 reads TGTGCCAGCAGTGCTTACGGGAGGCAATACAATGAGCAGTTCTTC. Its protein product is CASSAYGRQYNEQFF.

This clone is a singleton in its sample. The V gene is TRBV6-1, the J gene TRBJ1-5, with D maybe TRBD1 (6 bases). The V end lost 2 bases, the J end lost 9 bases, and 17 bases lay between the germline ends. This CDR3 contains 15 residues. The germline V gene has CDR1 MNHNS and CDR2 SASEGT. This chain's CDR3 is CASSERGDGARPQHF. The CDR3 DNA sequence: TGTGCCAGCAGTGAAAGGGGGGATGGGGCTAGGCCCCAGCATTTT.

J is TRBJ2-7 and V is TRBV14; no definite D call. V lost 3 bases, J lost 5 bases, and 5 bases lay in between. Germline CDR1 is SGHDN and CDR2 is FVKESK. There are 11 residues in the CDR3. CDR3 residues: CASSHGNEQYF. The CDR3 DNA follows: TGTGCCAGCAGCCACGGAAACGAGCAGTACTTC.

The chain is built from TRBV11-2 and TRBJ2-2, with 14 bases fitting TRBD2. The ends lost 6 bases at V and 3 bases at J; junction bases unmatched: 9. Germline V gives CDR1 SGHAT, CDR2 FQNNGV. This CDR3 spans 18 amino acids. CDR3 nucleotides: TGTGCCAGCAGTCACCGGAGGACTAGCGGGAGGTACACCGGGGAGCTGTTTTTT. Translated, it gives CASSHRRTSGRYTGELFF.

V is TRBV15 and J is TRBJ2-1; D not certain. Trimming pared 4 bases from V and 4 bases from J, leaving 17 bases between. CDR3 length: 16 amino acids. Per the germline V gene, CDR1 is LNHNV and CDR2 is YYDKDF (reference sequence). CDR3 bases: TGTGCCACCAGCACCCCCTTTGGAGTTGGTTACAATGAGCAGTTCTTC. Its protein is CATSTPFGVGYNEQFF.

This chain joins TRBV4-2 and TRBJ2-1; 9 bases align to TRBD2. Germline-derived CDR1 and CDR2 are LGHNA and YNFKEQ. The CDR3 totals 15 residues. V shed 4 bases, J shed 8 bases, and the junction held 9 bases outside the gene matches. In nucleotides, the CDR3 is TGTGCCAGCAGCCCACTACTAGCGGGCTTCGATGAGCAGTTCTTC. The encoded protein is CASSPLLAGFDEQFF.